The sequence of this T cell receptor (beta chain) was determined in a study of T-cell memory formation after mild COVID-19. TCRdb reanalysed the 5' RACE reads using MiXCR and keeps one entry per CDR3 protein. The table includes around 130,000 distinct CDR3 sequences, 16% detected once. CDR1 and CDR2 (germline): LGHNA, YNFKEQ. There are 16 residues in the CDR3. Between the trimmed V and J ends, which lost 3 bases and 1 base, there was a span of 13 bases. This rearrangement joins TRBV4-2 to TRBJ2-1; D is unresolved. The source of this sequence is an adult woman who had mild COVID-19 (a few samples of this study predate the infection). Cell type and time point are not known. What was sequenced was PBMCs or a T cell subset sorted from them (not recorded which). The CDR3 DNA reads TGTGCCAGCAGCCAGATTAAGGGCGGATCCTACAATGAGCAGTTCTTC. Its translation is CASSQIKGGSYNEQFF.